This T cell receptor (beta chain) was identified in a study of blood T cell repertoires in COVID-19. This CDR3 contains 15 residues. Germline CDR1 and CDR2: MNHEY and SMNVEV (reference sequence). Unmatched junction bases numbered 7, after V lost 4 bases and J lost 6 bases. Assay used: immunoSEQ multiplex PCR; TCRdb lists only in-frame clones, some missing. The table lists 400,000 to 450,000 clones, over 75% of them singletons, with less than 2% in the top ten. This TCR was recovered from a woman in her 40s with COVID-19, enrolled during active disease. The chain couples TRBV27 to TRBJ2-7; 12 bases map to TRBD2. Sequencing was done on a sample of peripheral blood. The chain's CDR3 is CASSSSGRVGSEQYF. CDR3 nucleotides: TGTGCCAGCAGTTCTAGCGGGAGGGTGGGGAGCGAGCAGTACTTC.